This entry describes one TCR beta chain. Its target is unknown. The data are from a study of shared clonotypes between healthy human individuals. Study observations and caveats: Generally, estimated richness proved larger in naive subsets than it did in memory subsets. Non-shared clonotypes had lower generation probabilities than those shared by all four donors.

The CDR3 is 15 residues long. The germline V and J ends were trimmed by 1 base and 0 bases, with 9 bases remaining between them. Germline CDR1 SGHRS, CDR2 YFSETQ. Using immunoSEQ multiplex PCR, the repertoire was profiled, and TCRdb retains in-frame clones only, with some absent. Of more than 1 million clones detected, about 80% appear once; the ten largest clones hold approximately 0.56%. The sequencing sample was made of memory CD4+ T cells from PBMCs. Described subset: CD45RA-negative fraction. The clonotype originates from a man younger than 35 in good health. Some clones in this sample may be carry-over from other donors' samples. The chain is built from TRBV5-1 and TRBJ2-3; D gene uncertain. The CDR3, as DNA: TGCGCCAGCAGCTTGCCAGGCGCTAGCACAGATACGCAGTATTTT. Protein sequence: CASSLPGASTDTQYF.